The clone carrying this T cell receptor beta chain was recorded a few times. Per the germline V gene, CDR1 is MNHNY and CDR2 is SVGAGI (reference sequence). Between the trimmed V and J ends, which lost 2 bases and 6 bases, there was a span of 14 bases. The CDR3 consists of 14 residues. The sample belongs to a study of blood T cells in healthy people across ages. Then a second PCR, running about 6 to 11 cycles, was carried out with a sample-barcoded 5' primer and a J-beta primer mix. MiXCR, run by TCRdb on the 5' RACE reads, gives a single entry per CDR3 protein. The sample yields about 930,000 distinct CDR3 sequences, approximately 32% seen once. These data are also associated with another study on T cells of mothers and their children. This second study says: A few healthy Caucasian mothers, along with their six children, served as the donors.

The sequence was collected from a woman between 40 and 55 years old in good health. This chain links TRBV6-6 with TRBJ2-7; maybe TRBD1 (6 bases). The sample taken for sequencing was blood. CDR3 loop: CASSYEGGPREQYF. The CDR3 bases are TGTGCCAGCAGTTACGAAGGGGGTCCCCGCGAGCAGTACTTC.